This TCR beta chain was sequenced during a study of T-cell memory formation after mild COVID-19. In its sample, this clonotype was seen a few times. The antigen remains unidentified. Sample barcodes and UMIs were carried by the TCR alpha and TCR beta cDNA libraries that 5'RACE generated with constant-segment primers. TCRdb re-called the 5' RACE reads through MiXCR, storing one row per CDR3 protein. Of 300,000 to 400,000 distinct CDR3 sequences in the sample, around an eighth were seen once. Per the germline V gene, CDR1 is MNHEY and CDR2 is SVGEGT. V was trimmed by 8 bases and J by 3 bases, leaving 23 bases between them. The CDR3 is made up of 16 amino acids. Whole-study results and caveats: SARS-CoV-2 specificity of second-wave clones peaking day 37 was unconfirmed. Pre-infection memory held some responding clones, suggesting pre-existing cross-reactive T cells responded.

The source material was PBMCs or a T cell subset sorted from them (not recorded which). The TCR was taken from a man aged 18 to 29 who had mild COVID-19 (a few samples of this study predate the infection). Cell type and time point are not known. The gene calls are TRBV6-2 or TRBV6-3 and TRBJ2-7; D tentatively fits TRBD1 or TRBD2 (7 bases each). The CDR3 DNA reads TGTGCCAGCGCGGACCAGGGGGGGCCCTTTGGCTACGAGCAGTACTTC. Residues: CASADQGGPFGYEQYF.